This TCR beta chain was observed in a study of blood T cells in healthy people across ages. Through a sample-barcoded 5' primer and a J-beta primer mix, a second PCR was run for roughly 6 to 11 cycles. TCRdb processed the 5' RACE reads anew with MiXCR; each CDR3 protein has one entry. This sample has 700,000 or so distinct CDR3 sequences, with approximately 22% found just once. The ends were cut back, 3 bases at V and 5 bases at J, with 10 bases in the middle. The CDR3 contains 13 residues. This clonotype was picked up many times. The genes are TRBV12-3 or TRBV12-4 and TRBJ2-5; tentatively, D is TRBD1 (5 bases). The clonotype was recovered from a man between 65 and 80 years old in good health. The sample consisted of blood. The CDR3: CASSFSGRETQYF. DNA of the CDR3: TGTGCCAGCAGTTTCTCAGGGCGGGAGACCCAGTACTTC.